One and the same sample provided the 13 T cell receptor beta chains below, sequenced in a study of shared clonotypes between healthy human individuals (TCRdb year 2020). To prepare the library, the immunoSEQ multiplex PCR assay was applied. The table comes from immuneACCESS by way of TCRdb, which keeps in-frame sequences with V and J called. Part of the clones is missing from these tables; in studies checked, under half for an unresolved V gene and the rest for unknown reasons. The sample has approximately 720,000 clones on record, about 90% of them singletons. Together, the top ten hold about 24% of the sample. CD8 naive samples were CD45RO-negative cells positively selected for CCR7, giving a CD45RA+CCR7+ population that excluded TemRA cells. The sample comprised naive CD8+ T cells sorted from blood. In the paper's terms, the cell subset or site label means: CD45RA+CCR7+. These receptors were taken from a man aged 25-40 years in good health.

The chain employs TRBV5-8 and TRBJ1-5; the D gene is possibly TRBD1 (5 bases). Trimming left V 0 bases short and J 3 bases short, with 10 bases between. CDR1 is SGHTS and CDR2 is YDEGEE in the germline V gene. This CDR3 is built from 15 residues. CDR3 nucleotides: TGTGCCAGCAGCTTGGAGGGGCAGCCCAATCAGCCCCAGCATTTT. The encoded protein is CASSLEGQPNQPQHF.

As regards this clone: This sample also contains other DNA sequences that code for the same CDR3. V is TRBV19 and J is TRBJ2-7; TRBD1 aligns across 7 bases. V lost 3 bases, J lost 0 bases, and 2 bases stayed unmatched. CDR3 length: 14 amino acids. Per germline, CDR1 LNHDA and CDR2 SQIVND (reference sequence). In DNA form, the CDR3 reads TGTGCCAGTAGTATCACAGGGGCCTCCTACGAGCAGTACTTC. Its translation: CASSITGASYEQYF. Based on the CDR3 plus reference TRBV19 and TRBJ2-7, the full variable domain is DGGITQSPKYLFRKEGQNVTLSCEQNLNHDAMYWYRQDPGQGLRLIYYSQIVNDFQKGDIAEGYSVSREKKESFPLTVTSAQKNPTAFYLCASSITGASYEQYFGPGTRLTVT.

The chain carries TRBV27 and TRBJ1-1; 7 bases are shared with TRBD1. Germline CDR1 reads MNHEY; CDR2 reads SMNVEV (reference sequence). This CDR3 comprises 17 residues. Losses at the gene ends were 5 bases for V and 8 bases for J; bases not matched to a gene: 20. The CDR3 nucleotides read TGTGCCAGCAGTCGCCTCCCCTCCGGGACAGCCTTTGACGAAGCTTTCTTT. Translating gives CASSRLPSGTAFDEAFF.

The chain carries TRBV28 and TRBJ1-5; a weak D match, TRBD1 (5 bases). V shed 4 bases and J shed 3 bases, with 13 bases lying between them. CDR1 MDHEN and CDR2 SYDVKM come from the germline V gene. This CDR3 has 15 residues. CDR3 DNA: TGTGCCAGCAGTTCACCGGGGCCCGCCAATCAGCCCCAGCATTTT. Translation gives CASSSPGPANQPQHF.

The chain couples TRBV27 to TRBJ2-7; 11 nucleotides match TRBD1. The J segment lost 3 bases and the V segment lost 2 bases, leaving 6 bases of the junction unmatched. CDR3 length: 16 amino acids. Germline assignment: CDR1 MNHEY and CDR2 SMNVEV (reference sequence). CDR3 in DNA: TGTGCCAGCAGTTTACTAACCGGGACAGGGGGCTACGAGCAGTACTTC. This translates into CASSLLTGTGGYEQYF.

J is TRBJ2-1 and V is TRBV29-1; no firm D call. This CDR3 has 15 amino acids. V lost 2 bases and J 0 bases, leaving 11 bases between the germline ends. The germline gives CDR1 SQVTM, CDR2 ANQGSEA. CDR3: CSVEMAMSSYNEQFF. The CDR3 nucleotides read TGCAGCGTTGAAATGGCAATGAGCTCCTACAATGAGCAGTTCTTC.

V usage is TRBV10-3 and J usage is TRBJ2-2, with 9 bases lining up with TRBD2. Trimming removed 6 bases from V and 1 base from J; junction bases left unmatched: 6. This CDR3 has 16 residues. Germline assignment: CDR1 ENHRY and CDR2 SYGVKD. Written as DNA, the CDR3 is TGTGCCATCAGGGGTAGCGGGAGAGAGAACACCGGGGAGCTGTTTTTT. Its translation is CAIRGSGRENTGELFF.

V usage is TRBV4-1 and J usage is TRBJ2-1, with 9 nucleotides matching TRBD2. Per germline, CDR1 MGHRA and CDR2 YSYEKL. Losses at the gene ends were 4 bases for V and 7 bases for J; bases not matched to a gene: 5. The CDR3 covers 14 residues. DNA for the CDR3: TGCGCCAGCAGCCTACTAGCGGGCGGGAATGAGCAGTTCTTC. Protein sequence: CASSLLAGGNEQFF.

The gene calls are TRBV6-6 and TRBJ2-1; tentative D call: TRBD2 (5 bases). The V end lost 7 bases, the J end lost 0 bases, and 13 bases lay between the germline ends. This CDR3 comprises 15 residues. Germline V lookup: CDR1 MNHNY, CDR2 SVGAGI (reference sequence). CDR3 in amino acids: CASTTAVSSYNEQFF. CDR3 in DNA: TGTGCCAGCACCACAGCGGTGAGCTCCTACAATGAGCAGTTCTTC.

The V and J genes are TRBV27 and TRBJ2-3; D remains ambiguous. Trimming took 5 bases from V and 3 from J, leaving 15 bases between them. This CDR3 comprises 15 residues. Germline V gene sequence: CDR1 MNHEY, CDR2 SMNVEV (reference sequence). DNA for the CDR3: TGTGCCAGCAGTCCACGGGTCGACGAGACAGATACGCAGTATTTT. It translates to CASSPRVDETDTQYF.

V gene TRBV4-3 combines with J gene TRBJ2-7; 9 nucleotides line up with TRBD2. The CDR3 covers 18 residues. Per the germline V gene, CDR1 is LGHNA and CDR2 is YSLEER. V trimming: 0 bases; J trimming: 4 bases; junction bases outside the gene matches: 13. For the CDR3, the DNA is TGCGCCAGCAGCCAAGATCGCGGGGCGACGGGACTAGCTTACGAGCAGTACTTC. Translating it yields CASSQDRGATGLAYEQYF.

This clone was found a few times. This chain connects TRBV7-9 to TRBJ1-1, with TRBD1 matching over 8 bases. CDR3 length: 15 residues. J was trimmed by 0 bases and V by 3 bases; bases with no gene match: 3. Looked up from germline, CDR1 is SEHNR and CDR2 is FQNEAQ (reference sequence). The CDR3 reads CASSFRTGMNTEAFF. DNA for the CDR3: TGTGCCAGCAGCTTTCGGACAGGGATGAACACTGAAGCTTTCTTT.

The chain couples TRBV18 to TRBJ2-7; the match to TRBD1 covers 10 bases. Looked up from germline, CDR1 is KGHSH and CDR2 is LQKENI. CDR3 length equals 15 residues. The V segment lost 3 bases and the J segment 2 bases; nucleotides outside the gene matches: 4. The CDR3: CASSPGTGVTYEQYF. The CDR3 DNA reads as TGTGCCAGCTCACCTGGGACAGGGGTAACCTACGAGCAGTACTTC.